The 18 T cell receptor beta chains in this list originate from one sample, sequenced in a study of T cell responses to AZD1222 COVID-19 vaccine. Produced via immunoSEQ multiplex PCR; TCRdb's table is partial and in-frame only. The sample has about 200,000 clones; around 90% are singletons. Material: peripheral blood, obtained 28 days after the second dose of the MenACWY control vaccine. The receptors originated from an adult who received the MenACWY meningococcal vaccine as a control.

The chain has TRBV19 and TRBJ1-1, with TRBD1 as a possible D gene (6 bases). V lost 5 bases and J lost 5, with 12 bases in between. The CDR3 is 13 amino acids. Germline CDR1 reads LNHDA; CDR2 reads SQIVND (reference sequence). This CDR3 is CASSSTGRTEAFF. In DNA, the CDR3 is TGTGCCAGTAGTTCAACAGGGAGGACTGAAGCTTTCTTT.

The chain recombines TRBV2 with TRBJ1-1, with a possible D match to TRBD1 (5 bases). The V and J ends lost 8 bases and 4 bases respectively, with 17 bases between them. Germline V gives CDR1 SNHLY, CDR2 FYNNEI. This CDR3 has 14 residues. CDR3 amino acids: CASVVVLGGTEAFF. DNA for the CDR3: TGTGCCAGCGTAGTGGTCTTGGGGGGCACTGAAGCTTTCTTT.

This clone showed up just once. The V call is TRBV7-8, the J call TRBJ1-3; D unclear. CDR3 length equals 17 residues. The ends were cut back, 1 base at V and 2 bases at J, with 15 bases in the middle. CDR1 SGHVS and CDR2 FQNEAQ come from the germline V gene. As DNA, the CDR3 is TGTGCCAGCAGCTTAGTAGGCGGAGGTTTCGCTGGAAACACCATATATTTT. Protein sequence: CASSLVGGGFAGNTIYF.

The V and J genes are TRBV4-1 and TRBJ2-1, with 8 nucleotides matching TRBD2. The CDR3 runs 18 residues. The ends lost 3 bases at V and 6 bases at J; junction bases unmatched: 16. Germline CDR1 reads MGHRA; CDR2 reads YSYEKL. CDR3 loop: CASSHPSGVAGGGNEQFF. The CDR3 DNA follows: TGCGCCAGCAGCCACCCCTCCGGCGTCGCCGGGGGGGGCAATGAGCAGTTCTTC.

J is TRBJ2-1 and V is TRBV7-2; 8 nucleotides agree with TRBD2. The germline V gene has CDR1 SGHTA and CDR2 FQGNSA. With V trimmed by 4 bases and J by 1 base, 6 bases remained unmatched. The CDR3 has 16 amino acids. CDR3 sequence (DNA): TGTGCCAGCAGCTCCCGAGCGGGGGATTCCTACAATGAGCAGTTCTTC. This sequence encodes CASSSRAGDSYNEQFF.

The chain combines TRBV28 with TRBJ2-5, with 8 bases fitting TRBD2. J lost 2 bases, V lost 3 bases, and 5 bases had no gene match. The CDR3 runs to 15 residues. The germline V gene encodes CDR1 MDHEN and CDR2 SYDVKM. The CDR3 is CASSFGTSGQETQYF. The DNA of the CDR3 is TGTGCCAGCAGTTTTGGGACTAGTGGACAAGAGACCCAGTACTTC.

The CDR3 bases are TGTGCCAGCAGCGAACAGGGGAATAGCAATCAGCCCCAGCATTTT. It is translated as CASSEQGNSNQPQHF. The chain links TRBV27 to TRBJ1-5; 7 nucleotides align to TRBD1. Germline V gene lookup returns CDR1 MNHEY and CDR2 SMNVEV (reference sequence). Trimming at V came to 6 bases and at J to 0 bases, leaving 5 bases not matched to a gene. This CDR3 spans 15 amino acids.

This rearrangement joins TRBV7-6 to TRBJ1-5, with D uncertain. The V gene's germline CDR1 is SGHVS and CDR2 FNYEAQ. Trimming removed 1 base at V and 2 bases at J, with 15 bases between. The CDR3 covers 17 residues. CDR3 bases: TGTGCCAGCAGCTTAGTTCCCCCGGCCGGGGGCAATCAGCCCCAGCATTTT. Translated: CASSLVPPAGGNQPQHF.

V gene TRBV19 combines with J gene TRBJ2-1; D is unresolved. Germline V gene sequence: CDR1 LNHDA, CDR2 SQIVND (reference sequence). This CDR3 comprises 11 residues. Deletions cut 7 bases from V and 8 bases from J, with 9 bases between. CDR3 residues: CASTQQHEQFF. CDR3 in DNA: TGTGCCAGTACCCAACAGCATGAGCAGTTCTTC.

J is TRBJ2-3 and V is TRBV7-8, with D tentatively TRBD2 (5 bases). Per germline, CDR1 SGHVS and CDR2 FQNEAQ. The CDR3 is made up of 15 amino acids. With 1 base removed from V and 2 bases from J, the gap between germline ends came to 10 bases. The CDR3 DNA reads as TGTGCCAGCAGCTTAGATCCGGGAACCACAGATACGCAGTATTTT. As protein: CASSLDPGTTDTQYF.

The chain is built from TRBV27 and TRBJ1-5; D gene unclear. Germline V gene sequence: CDR1 MNHEY, CDR2 SMNVEV (reference sequence). V shed 6 bases and J shed 1 base, with 13 bases lying between them. There are 15 residues in the CDR3. The CDR3 DNA reads TGTGCCAGCAGGTCCCGCGCGGGGAGCAATCAGCCCCAGCATTTT. It translates to CASRSRAGSNQPQHF.

The chain combines TRBV19 with TRBJ2-7, with D maybe TRBD2 (6 bases). The ends were cut back, 1 base at V and 7 bases at J, with 23 bases in the middle. CDR1 and CDR2 (germline): LNHDA, SQIVND (reference sequence). CDR3 size: 17 residues. Here the CDR3 reads CASSIARTIFPTSEQYF. In DNA, the CDR3 is TGTGCCAGTAGTATAGCCCGGACTATTTTCCCCACTAGTGAGCAGTACTTC.

This clone turned up a few times. This rearrangement joins TRBV5-1 to TRBJ2-1; 15 nucleotides align to TRBD2. The CDR3 is 16 residues long. The V and J ends lost 4 bases and 6 bases, in that order; junction bases with no gene match: 5. Germline loops: CDR1 SGHRS, CDR2 YFSETQ. CDR3: CASSPGTSGRSNEQFF. CDR3 DNA: TGCGCCAGCAGCCCAGGGACTAGCGGGAGGTCCAATGAGCAGTTCTTC.

The chain is built from TRBV18 and TRBJ2-7; 7 nucleotides match TRBD2. Germline trimming cut 3 bases from V and 6 bases from J; bases unmatched to any gene: 14. This CDR3 has 16 residues. Germline CDR1 KGHSH, CDR2 LQKENI. CDR3 nucleotide sequence: TGTGCCAGCTCACCCCCCAACGCGGGAGCGATTCCCGAGCAGTACTTC. Translation gives CASSPPNAGAIPEQYF.

This chain uses TRBV19 with TRBJ2-2; the D is unclear. V lost 6 bases and J 0 bases, leaving 8 bases between the germline ends. CDR1 LNHDA and CDR2 SQIVND come from the germline V gene (reference sequence). This CDR3 contains 14 residues. CDR3 nucleotide sequence: TGTGCCAGTAGGGGTCAGTCGAACACCGGGGAGCTGTTTTTT. This sequence encodes CASRGQSNTGELFF. The full variable domain, with the rest looked up from reference TRBV19 and TRBJ2-2, is DGGITQSPKYLFRKEGQNVTLSCEQNLNHDAMYWYRQDPGQGLRLIYYSQIVNDFQKGDIAEGYSVSREKKESFPLTVTSAQKNPTAFYLCASRGQSNTGELFFGEGSRLTVL.

This clone came up a few times. This chain connects TRBV5-1 to TRBJ2-2; D remains unclear. The CDR3 consists of 14 residues. Germline CDR1 is SGHRS and CDR2 is YFSETQ. Trimming removed 4 bases at V and 6 bases at J, with 13 bases between. CDR3 residues: CASSPTSLAGELFF. The DNA for the CDR3 is TGCGCCAGCAGCCCCACCAGCTTAGCCGGGGAGCTGTTTTTT.

The genes are TRBV27 and TRBJ1-4; perhaps TRBD1 as D (6 bases). The CDR3 runs to 15 residues. Germline V gene lookup returns CDR1 MNHEY and CDR2 SMNVEV (reference sequence). Trimming pared 4 bases from V and 0 bases from J, leaving 9 bases between. CDR3: CASSYEGATNEKLFF. The CDR3 region has the DNA TGTGCCAGCAGTTATGAGGGGGCAACTAATGAAAAACTGTTTTTT.

This clone occurred once. The chain carries TRBV6-2 or TRBV6-3 and TRBJ1-4; no clear D gene. The length of the CDR3 is 17 residues. The germline V gene has CDR1 MNHEY and CDR2 SVGEGT. The V end was cut by 0 bases, the J end by 0 bases, with 11 bases between. CDR3 in amino acids: CASSYSMNTPTNEKLFF. The CDR3 DNA is TGTGCCAGCAGTTACTCGATGAACACTCCAACTAATGAAAAACTGTTTTTT.